This is a list of T cell receptor beta chains from one sample in a study of T cell repertoires in cytomegalovirus infection. TCRdb re-derived calls from the reads in MiXCR, one entry per CDR3 protein. The sample shows some 180,000 distinct CDR3 sequences, about a sixth of them seen only once. The specimen sequenced was CD8+ T cells from PBMCs. The receptors here all came from a human donor in good health (CMV status not recorded). Some clones in this sample may be carry-over from other donors' samples. Both conserved end residues are part of each CDR3. D genes are given only for firm matches. Expanded clones get a size class; other rows say once, few or many, or leave the size out.

v_gene	d_gene	j_gene	abundance	CDR3aa	CDR3nt
TRBV12-3/TRBV12-4	-	TRBJ2-7	once	CASSPLAGAYEQYF	TGTGCCAGCAGCCCCCTGGCAGGCGCCTACGAGCAGTACTTC
TRBV7-2	TRBD1	TRBJ1-2	many	CASSPLTGPSNYGYTF	TGTGCCAGCAGCCCGCTGACAGGGCCTTCCAACTATGGCTACACCTTC
TRBV29-1	-	TRBJ2-1	many	CSVEGRGASYNEQFF	TGCAGCGTTGAGGGTCGGGGGGCTTCCTACAATGAGCAGTTCTTC
TRBV10-2	-	TRBJ2-7	-	CASIGGAYEQYF	TGCGCCAGCATTGGCGGAGCCTACGAGCAGTACTTC
TRBV6-6	-	TRBJ1-1	few	CASNDQGRTWNTEAFF	TGTGCCAGCAATGACCAGGGGAGGACGTGGAACACTGAAGCTTTCTTT
TRBV7-6	-	TRBJ2-1	many	CASSLEASGFYNEQFF	TGTGCCAGCAGCTTAGAGGCGTCAGGCTTTTACAATGAGCAGTTCTTC
TRBV25-1	TRBD2	TRBJ2-3	few	CASSEDSFSGGVSSAQYF	TGTGCCAGCAGTGAGGACTCTTTTAGCGGGGGGGTCTCGTCGGCGCAGTATTTT
TRBV12-3/TRBV12-4	TRBD1	TRBJ1-2	few	CASRAQQGAYSYGYTF	TGTGCCAGCAGGGCACAACAGGGGGCTTACTCCTATGGCTACACCTTC
TRBV7-8	-	TRBJ2-7	few	CASSYIGDALHEQYF	TGTGCCAGCAGCTACATTGGGGACGCTCTCCACGAGCAGTACTTC
TRBV7-2	TRBD1	TRBJ1-4	many	CASSLLPTGVNEKLFF	TGTGCCAGCAGCTTACTCCCGACAGGGGTTAACGAAAAACTGTTTTTT
TRBV28	TRBD1	TRBJ1-3	-	CASSQDRGLNTIYF	TGTGCCAGCAGCCAGGACAGGGGGCTGAACACCATATATTTT
TRBV28	-	TRBJ2-3	few	CASRNRVPRDTQYF	TGTGCCAGCAGAAACAGGGTTCCCAGAGATACGCAGTATTTT
TRBV12-3/TRBV12-4	-	TRBJ2-3	-	CASSLTLAPDTQYF	TGTGCCAGCAGTTTAACCCTAGCCCCAGATACGCAGTATTTT
TRBV28	-	TRBJ1-2	few	CASSSGRFLSTF	TGTGCCAGCAGTTCCGGGCGCTTCCTCTCCACCTTC
TRBV14	-	TRBJ2-7	-	CASSLRGGGSYEQYF	TGTGCCAGCAGCCTCCGGGGAGGGGGGTCCTACGAGCAGTACTTC
TRBV4-1	-	TRBJ2-7	few	CASSQRQGTYEQYF	TGCGCCAGCAGCCAACGCCAGGGAACCTACGAGCAGTACTTC
TRBV4-1	-	TRBJ2-7	-	CASSHAPEEGYYEQYF	TGTGCCAGCAGCCATGCCCCGGAGGAGGGCTACTACGAGCAGTACTTC
TRBV10-3	-	TRBJ2-7	few	CAISVQETGPKQYF	TGTGCCATCAGCGTTCAAGAGACAGGCCCAAAGCAGTACTTC
TRBV12-3/TRBV12-4	-	TRBJ2-3	few	CTSSSQRVIQYF	TGTACCAGCAGTTCCCAGCGGGTAATACAGTATTTT
TRBV9	TRBD2	TRBJ2-3	-	CASSVEASGGASDTQYF	TGTGCCAGCAGCGTAGAAGCTAGCGGGGGGGCCTCCGATACGCAGTATTTT
TRBV4-1	-	TRBJ2-7	-	CASSQVLFREQYF	TGCGCCAGCAGCCAAGTTCTCTTCCGCGAGCAGTACTTC
TRBV7-6	TRBD1	TRBJ2-1	few	CASSPDRASYNEQFF	TGTGCCAGCAGCCCGGACAGGGCCTCCTACAATGAGCAGTTCTTC
TRBV7-6	TRBD2	TRBJ2-3	-	CASTTGGGATDTQYF	TGTGCCAGCACCACGGGCGGGGGGGCGACAGATACGCAGTATTTT
TRBV7-2	-	TRBJ2-3	many	CASIEDWSTDTQYF	TGTGCCAGCATCGAGGACTGGAGTACAGATACGCAGTATTTT
TRBV6-2/TRBV6-3	-	TRBJ2-3	-	CASSYGFGDTQYF	TGTGCCAGCAGTTACGGATTCGGGGATACGCAGTATTTT
TRBV7-3	TRBD1	TRBJ2-3	few	CASSLSDRVGEDTQYF	TGTGCCAGCAGCTTATCCGACAGGGTTGGGGAAGATACGCAGTATTTT
TRBV13	-	TRBJ1-4	few	CASIPNGATNEKLFF	TGTGCCAGCATCCCTAACGGGGCAACTAATGAAAAACTGTTTTTT
TRBV2	-	TRBJ1-1	-	CASSEQWPGEYTEAFF	TGTGCCAGCAGTGAACAATGGCCAGGAGAATACACTGAAGCTTTCTTT
TRBV2	-	TRBJ1-1	-	CASKTVKAFF	TGTGCCAGCAAAACGGTTAAAGCTTTCTTT
TRBV10-3	-	TRBJ1-4	-	CAISERGLEEKLFF	TGTGCCATCAGTGAGAGGGGTCTAGAGGAAAAACTGTTTTTT
TRBV7-2	TRBD2	TRBJ2-1	few	CASSLRASGVYNEQFF	TGTGCCAGCAGTCTTAGGGCTAGCGGGGTCTACAATGAGCAGTTCTTC
TRBV5-6	-	TRBJ1-1	-	CASTTGAGNTEAFF	TGTGCCAGCACCACGGGCGCAGGGAACACTGAAGCTTTCTTT
TRBV7-9	-	TRBJ1-6	-	CASSLPDKDSPLHF	TGTGCCAGCAGCTTACCGGACAAAGATTCACCCCTCCACTTT
TRBV2	-	TRBJ1-1	-	CASSGGEPEAFF	TGTGCCAGCAGTGGAGGGGAGCCTGAAGCTTTCTTT
TRBV7-6	-	TRBJ2-7	few	CASSFIPYEQYF	TGTGCCAGCAGCTTCATACCCTACGAGCAGTACTTC
TRBV6-1	TRBD1	TRBJ1-6	once	CASSLRDRGHSPLHF	TGTGCCAGCAGTCTCCGGGACAGGGGGCATTCACCCCTCCACTTT
TRBV6-2/TRBV6-3	-	TRBJ2-7	once	CASSYGASYEQYF	TGTGCCAGCAGTTACGGGGCGAGTTACGAGCAGTACTTC
TRBV12-3/TRBV12-4	-	TRBJ1-3	few	CATTGGSGNTIYF	TGTGCCACTACGGGGGGCTCTGGAAACACCATATATTTT
TRBV6-6	TRBD2	TRBJ2-7	few	CASSYSGGSSSYEQYF	TGTGCCAGCAGTTACTCGGGGGGGTCAAGCTCCTACGAGCAGTACTTC
TRBV29-1	TRBD1	TRBJ1-1	few	CSVNRGQSTEAFF	TGCAGCGTGAACAGGGGGCAAAGCACTGAAGCTTTCTTT
TRBV4-3	-	TRBJ2-7	-	CASSHFGKSYEQYF	TGCGCCAGCAGCCACTTCGGAAAATCCTACGAGCAGTACTTC
TRBV14	TRBD1	TRBJ1-3	-	CASRSQGAYGNTIYF	TGTGCCAGCAGGTCACAGGGGGCTTACGGAAACACCATATATTTT
TRBV6-6	TRBD2	TRBJ2-1	-	CASRASGGPNEQFF	TGTGCCAGCAGAGCAAGCGGGGGTCCCAATGAGCAGTTCTTC
TRBV7-9	TRBD2	TRBJ2-1	medium-sized	CASTLPSGASGGNEQFF	TGTGCCAGCACCCTACCATCCGGGGCTAGCGGGGGTAATGAGCAGTTCTTC
TRBV20-1	TRBD1	TRBJ2-1	few	CSARDLYGQVKKGEQFF	TGCAGTGCTAGAGATCTCTATGGACAGGTCAAAAAGGGTGAGCAGTTCTTC
TRBV7-2	-	TRBJ2-5	many	CASSLVSQTQYF	TGTGCCAGCAGCTTAGTTAGCCAGACCCAGTACTTC
TRBV6-2/TRBV6-3	-	TRBJ1-1	few	CASSYSLDTEAFF	TGTGCCAGCAGTTACTCCCTCGACACTGAAGCTTTCTTT
TRBV9	-	TRBJ2-3	few	CASSVTPTDTQYF	TGTGCCAGCAGCGTAACCCCGACCGATACGCAGTATTTT
TRBV29-1	-	TRBJ1-2	few	CSVEDLGGYTF	TGCAGCGTTGAAGATCTTGGGGGCTACACCTTC